Each of the 19 T cell receptor beta chains below was sequenced from the same sample in a study of control samples from healthy donors and cancer patients. The method was immunoSEQ multiplex PCR; TCRdb's version includes in-frame clones alone and lacks a portion of them. Of roughly 86,000 clones listed, just over 90% are singletons. Sequencing used blood. The receptors shown here come from a woman in her twenties or thirties in good health.

The chain carries TRBV10-3 and TRBJ2-2, with 15 bases aligning to TRBD2. Germline-derived CDR1 and CDR2 are ENHRY and SYGVKD. Germline trimming cut 10 bases from V and 6 bases from J; bases unmatched to any gene: 3. The CDR3 covers 14 residues. CDR3 DNA: TGTGCCACCGGACTAGCGGGAGGGCCCGGGGAGCTGTTTTTT. Translated: CATGLAGGPGELFF.

The chain links TRBV29-1 to TRBJ1-1, with D hard to call. The CDR3 consists of 14 residues. V gave up 4 bases and J gave up 0 bases, with 12 bases separating them. Germline CDR1 is SQVTM and CDR2 is ANQGSEA. CDR3 residues: CSVAGQAMNTEAFF. In DNA form, the CDR3 reads TGCAGCGTTGCCGGTCAGGCCATGAACACTGAAGCTTTCTTT.

The gene calls are TRBV4-2 and TRBJ2-5, with 7 bases aligning to TRBD1. The CDR3 has 15 residues. The J segment lost 1 base and the V segment lost 1 base, leaving 3 bases of the junction unmatched. Germline assignment: CDR1 LGHNA and CDR2 YNFKEQ. The CDR3 DNA follows: TGTGCCAGCAGCCAAGTGAGGGGGCCCCAAGAGACCCAGTACTTC. Its protein is CASSQVRGPQETQYF.

V is TRBV9 and J is TRBJ2-5; 10 bases are a match to TRBD2. Germline V gene data show CDR1 as SGDLS and CDR2 as YYNGEE. V lost 3 bases, J lost 3 bases, and 5 bases stayed unmatched. This CDR3 has 15 amino acids. CDR3 sequence: CASSGGLAPKETQYF. The CDR3, as DNA: TGTGCCAGCAGCGGGGGACTAGCGCCTAAAGAGACCCAGTACTTC.

The chain couples TRBV19 to TRBJ1-1; possibly TRBD1 for D (5 bases). The CDR3 is 13 residues long. Trimming pared 4 bases from V and 0 bases from J, leaving 6 bases between. CDR1 and CDR2 from the germline V gene are LNHDA and SQIVND (reference sequence). DNA of the CDR3: TGTGCCAGTAGTAAACAGGTGAACACTGAAGCTTTCTTT. Its protein is CASSKQVNTEAFF.

The CDR3 sequence: CASSHRDRGYNEQFF. CDR3 nucleotide sequence: TGTGCCAGCAGCCACCGGGACAGGGGATACAATGAGCAGTTCTTC. The rearrangement joins TRBV5-5 to TRBJ2-1, with 10 bases lining up with TRBD1. Looked up from germline, CDR1 is SGHKS and CDR2 is YYEKEE (reference sequence). With V trimmed by 4 bases and J by 4 bases, 5 bases remained unmatched. The CDR3 runs 15 residues.

V gene TRBV2 combines with J gene TRBJ1-6, with D uncertain. This CDR3 contains 14 residues. Looked up from germline, CDR1 is SNHLY and CDR2 is FYNNEI. Trimming left V 4 bases short and J 6 bases short, with 10 bases between. In nucleotides, the CDR3 is TGTGCCAGCAGTGTGCAACGAACTAATTCACCCCTCCACTTT. This translates into CASSVQRTNSPLHF. Based on the CDR3 plus reference TRBV2 and TRBJ1-6, the full variable domain is EPEVTQTPSHQVTQMGQEVILRCVPISNHLYFYWYRQILGQKVEFLVSFYNNEISEKSEIFDDQFSVERPDGSNFTLKIRSTKLEDSAMYFCASSVQRTNSPLHFGNGTRLTVT.

V gene TRBV30 combines with J gene TRBJ1-4; TRBD1 matches at 7 bases. V lost 6 bases, J lost 3 bases, and 10 bases stayed unmatched. This CDR3 region has 15 residues. Germline loops: CDR1 GTSNPN, CDR2 SVGIG (reference sequence). CDR3 DNA: TGTGCCTGCCCGGGGAGGGGGCGAGCTAATGAAAAACTGTTTTTT. Amino acids: CACPGRGRANEKLFF.

The chain carries TRBV11-1 and TRBJ2-1, with D possibly TRBD2 on 5 matching bases. With 5 bases removed from V and 1 base from J, the gap between germline ends came to 12 bases. The CDR3 contains 15 residues. Germline assignment: CDR1 SGHAT and CDR2 FQDESV (reference sequence). CDR3 region: CASSPSSSSYNEQFF. Here the CDR3 DNA reads TGTGCCAGCAGCCCATCTAGCAGTTCCTACAATGAGCAGTTCTTC.

V is TRBV19 and J is TRBJ1-5; D unclear. The CDR3 covers 15 residues. CDR1 is LNHDA, CDR2 SQIVND, per germline (reference sequence). The V and J ends lost 4 bases and 3 bases respectively, with 13 bases between them. The CDR3 bases are TGTGCCAGTAGTACAAGTTCCCTTAACAATCAGCCCCAGCATTTT. This sequence encodes CASSTSSLNNQPQHF.

The genes are TRBV10-1 and TRBJ2-5, with D unresolved. V shed 3 bases and J shed 0 bases, with 14 bases lying between them. Germline loops: CDR1 WNHNN, CDR2 SYGVQD (reference sequence). CDR3 length equals 16 residues. CDR3: CASSDHLVSNQETQYF. The CDR3 region has the DNA TGCGCCAGCAGTGATCATTTGGTCAGCAACCAAGAGACCCAGTACTTC.

The CDR3 DNA reads TGCAGCGTTGATTCAGGGTGGGAGACCCAGTACTTC. It translates to CSVDSGWETQYF. J is TRBJ2-5 and V is TRBV29-1; TRBD1 might be the D (5 bases). The germline V and J ends were trimmed by 3 bases and 5 bases, with 10 bases remaining between them. This CDR3 has 12 residues. Germline V gene data show CDR1 as SQVTM and CDR2 as ANQGSEA.

The chain is built from TRBV5-1 and TRBJ2-5; 8 positions match TRBD2. J was trimmed by 2 bases and V by 4 bases; bases with no gene match: 4. CDR1 and CDR2 (germline): SGHRS, YFSETQ. The length of the CDR3 is 14 residues. The CDR3 bases are TGCGCCAGCAGCCCCATAGCGGGGCAAGAGACCCAGTACTTC. The encoded protein is CASSPIAGQETQYF.

The V call is TRBV2, the J call TRBJ1-1, with a weak D call TRBD1 (6 bases). Trimming took 6 bases from V and 5 from J, leaving 13 bases between them. The germline V gene has CDR1 SNHLY and CDR2 FYNNEI. This CDR3 region has 13 residues. The CDR3 DNA reads TGTGCCAGCAGGAGAAGGGGGGGTACTGAAGCTTTCTTT. Protein: CASRRRGGTEAFF.

This clone is medium-sized within its sample. CDR3 nucleotide sequence: TGTGCCAGCAGTCGAGTCCAGGGTCCGGGTCAGCCCCAGCATTTT. Translation gives CASSRVQGPGQPQHF. V is TRBV6-5 and J is TRBJ1-5; maybe TRBD1 (5 bases). The germline V gene encodes CDR1 MNHEY and CDR2 SVGAGI. There are 15 residues in the CDR3. The V end lost 5 bases, the J end lost 6 bases, and 17 bases lay between the germline ends.

This clone was detected only once. This sequence joins TRBV20-1 and TRBJ1-2; D is undetermined. Trimming stripped 3 bases from V and 4 bases from J, with 21 bases between. The CDR3 has 16 amino acids. Germline V gene data show CDR1 as DFQATT and CDR2 as SNEGSKA (reference sequence). CDR3 sequence (DNA): TGCAGTGCTAGTATAATCGTGAAGGGTCCTTTCTATGGCTACACCTTC. The encoded protein is CSASIIVKGPFYGYTF.

The chain employs TRBV27 and TRBJ1-1; D uncertain. The CDR3 contains 16 residues. Germline-derived CDR1 and CDR2 are MNHEY and SMNVEV (reference sequence). The germline V and J ends were trimmed by 2 bases and 2 bases, with 15 bases remaining between them. CDR3 amino acids: CASSLVGLGPNTEAFF. In DNA, the CDR3 is TGTGCCAGCAGTTTAGTTGGTCTCGGGCCCAACACTGAAGCTTTCTTT.

This rearrangement joins TRBV4-1 to TRBJ1-5; D perhaps matches TRBD1 (5 bases). V was cut by 0 bases and J by 3 bases, with 15 bases left in between. The CDR3 totals 17 residues. The germline V gene has CDR1 MGHRA and CDR2 YSYEKL. The CDR3 DNA reads TGCGCCAGCAGCCAAGATGCCCAAACAGGCCCCAATCAGCCCCAGCATTTT. Translated: CASSQDAQTGPNQPQHF.

This clone appeared a single time. The CDR3 DNA reads TGCGCCAGCAGCCGTCAGACGGGGGGGAACAATGAGCAGTTCTTC. It translates to CASSRQTGGNNEQFF. The chain joins TRBV4-1 to TRBJ2-1; 8 nucleotides line up with TRBD2. The V segment lost 4 bases and the J segment 5 bases; nucleotides outside the gene matches: 7. The CDR3 loop spans 15 amino acids. Germline CDR1 reads MGHRA; CDR2 reads YSYEKL.